This TCR beta chain was found in a study of tumor and adjacent non-tumor tissue in lung cancer. V dropped 6 bases and J dropped 6; count of bases not matched to a gene: 1. The germline V gene has CDR1 SGHDN and CDR2 FVKESK. The CDR3 length is 13 residues. With respect to this clonotype: A much larger clone is a single base away; this may be a read error.

A modified ARM-PCR protocol with three rounds of nested PCR amplified TCRbeta. TCRdb re-called the multiplex PCR reads with MiXCR, one entry per CDR3 protein. In the table there are roughly 74,000 distinct CDR3 sequences, around 80% of which are singletons. This sample's RNA came from whole unsorted tissue. More than 3 cm separated this lung sample from the edge of the tumor. The origin of this receptor is a man aged 65-85 years with non-small cell lung cancer. What was sequenced was distant non-tumor lung tissue. This chain connects TRBV14 to TRBJ2-2; 10 nucleotides align to TRBD1. The DNA for the CDR3 is TGTGCCAGCAGAGGGACAGGGGCCGGGGAGCTGTTTTTT. Amino acids: CASRGTGAGELFF.